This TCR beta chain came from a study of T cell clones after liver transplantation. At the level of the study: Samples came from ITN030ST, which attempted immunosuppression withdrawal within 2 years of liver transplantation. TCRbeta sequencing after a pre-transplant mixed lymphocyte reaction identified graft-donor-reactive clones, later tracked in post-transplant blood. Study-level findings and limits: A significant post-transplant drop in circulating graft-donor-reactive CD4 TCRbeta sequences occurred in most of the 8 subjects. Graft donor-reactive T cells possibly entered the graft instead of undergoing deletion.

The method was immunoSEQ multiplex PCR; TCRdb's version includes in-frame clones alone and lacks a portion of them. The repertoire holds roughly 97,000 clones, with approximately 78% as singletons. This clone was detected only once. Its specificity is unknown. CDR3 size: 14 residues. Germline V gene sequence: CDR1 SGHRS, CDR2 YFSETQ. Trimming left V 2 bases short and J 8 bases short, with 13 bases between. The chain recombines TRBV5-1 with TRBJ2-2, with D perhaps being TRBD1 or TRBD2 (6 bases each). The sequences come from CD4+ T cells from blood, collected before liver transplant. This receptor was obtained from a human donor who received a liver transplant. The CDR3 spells CASSLDRREGELFF. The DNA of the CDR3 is TGCGCCAGCAGCTTAGACAGGCGGGAAGGGGAGCTGTTTTTT.